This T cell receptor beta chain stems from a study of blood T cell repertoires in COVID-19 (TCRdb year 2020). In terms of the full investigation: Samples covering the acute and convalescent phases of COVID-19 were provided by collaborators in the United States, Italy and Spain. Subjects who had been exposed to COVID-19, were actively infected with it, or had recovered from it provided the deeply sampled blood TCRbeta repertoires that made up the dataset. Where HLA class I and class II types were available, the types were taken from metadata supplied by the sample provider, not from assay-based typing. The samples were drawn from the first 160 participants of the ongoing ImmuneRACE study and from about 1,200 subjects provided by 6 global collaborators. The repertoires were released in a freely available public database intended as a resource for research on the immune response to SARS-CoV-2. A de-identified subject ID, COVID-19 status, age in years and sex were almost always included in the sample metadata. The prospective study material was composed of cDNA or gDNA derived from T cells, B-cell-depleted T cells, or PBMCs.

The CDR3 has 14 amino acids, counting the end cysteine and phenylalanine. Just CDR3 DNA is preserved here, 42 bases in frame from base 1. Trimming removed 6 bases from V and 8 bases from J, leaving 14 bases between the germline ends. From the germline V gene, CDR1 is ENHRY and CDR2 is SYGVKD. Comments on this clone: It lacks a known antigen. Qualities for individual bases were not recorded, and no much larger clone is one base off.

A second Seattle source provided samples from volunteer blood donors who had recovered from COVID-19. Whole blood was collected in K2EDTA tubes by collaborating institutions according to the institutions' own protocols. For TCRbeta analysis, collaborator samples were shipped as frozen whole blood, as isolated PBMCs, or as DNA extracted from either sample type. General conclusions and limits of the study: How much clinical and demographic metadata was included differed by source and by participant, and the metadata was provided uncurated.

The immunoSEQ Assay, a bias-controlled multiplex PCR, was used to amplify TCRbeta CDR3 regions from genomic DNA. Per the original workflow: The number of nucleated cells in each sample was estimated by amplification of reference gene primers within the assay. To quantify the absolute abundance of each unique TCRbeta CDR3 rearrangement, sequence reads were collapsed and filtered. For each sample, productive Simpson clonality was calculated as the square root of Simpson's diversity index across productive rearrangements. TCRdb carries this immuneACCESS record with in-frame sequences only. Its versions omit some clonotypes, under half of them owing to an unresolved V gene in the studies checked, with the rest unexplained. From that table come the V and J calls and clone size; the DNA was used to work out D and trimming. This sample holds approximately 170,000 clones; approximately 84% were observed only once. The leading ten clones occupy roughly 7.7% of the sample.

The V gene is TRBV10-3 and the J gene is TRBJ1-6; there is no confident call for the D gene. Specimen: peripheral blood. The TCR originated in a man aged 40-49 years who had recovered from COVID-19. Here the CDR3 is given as CAISAYGGDSPLHF. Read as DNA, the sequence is TGTGCCATCAGCGCCTACGGCGGGGATTCACCCCTCCACTTT.